This T cell receptor (beta chain) was recovered during a study of T-cell memory formation after mild COVID-19. About the research overall: Clustering of TCRs was largely donor specific. Study-wide findings and caveats: Cross-reactive memory apparently joined, as some responding clones appeared in pre-infection memory.

Germline CDR1 DFQATT, CDR2 SNEGSKA (reference sequence). V was clipped by 0 bases and J by 5 bases; unmatched bases: 8. The CDR3 covers 15 residues. TCRdb reprocessed the 5' RACE reads via MiXCR and lists one record per CDR3 protein. Of roughly 170,000 distinct CDR3 sequences listed, approximately 17% were seen once; the top ten hold roughly 4%. In the case of this clonotype: The antigen remains unidentified.

The V and J genes are TRBV20-1 and TRBJ2-5, with TRBD1 identical over 8 bases. The sequence came from a man younger than 35 who had mild COVID-19 (a few samples of this study predate the infection). Cell type and time point are not known. Sequenced sample: PBMCs or a T cell subset sorted from them (not recorded which). This CDR3 reads CSARDPQGALETQYF. In DNA form, the CDR3 reads TGCAGTGCTAGAGATCCCCAGGGGGCGCTTGAGACCCAGTACTTC.